This T cell receptor (beta chain) was obtained from a study of T cells in narcolepsy. Whole-study results and caveats: Blood of same and different patients, but not healthy controls, reportedly held recurring autoreactive clonotypes. Same-patient CSF and blood CD4+ T cell clonotypes included HCRT-specific and TRIB2-specific autoreactive ones. In some patient and control memory CD4+ samples, autoreactive clones were absent.

Note on this clone: Its target is unknown.

Generated by immunoSEQ multiplex PCR, the TCRdb table keeps only in-frame clones and is missing some. The profile covers under 40,000 clones, with around 83% appearing a single time and 0.55% to 0.8% taken by the ten largest. In germline, CDR1 is SGDLS, CDR2 YYNGEE. This CDR3 region has 15 residues. Trimming took 0 bases from V and 4 from J, leaving 11 bases between them. The clonotype comes from a human donor in good health. The source material was memory (CD45RA-) CD4+ T cells from blood. The V and J genes are TRBV9 and TRBJ1-5; D is uncertain. DNA of the CDR3: TGTGCCAGCAGCGTAGCCGGAGACCCAAATCAGCCCCAGCATTTT. Translation: CASSVAGDPNQPQHF.